This T cell receptor (beta chain) was identified during a study of blood T cells in healthy people across ages. On this clonotype: Its specificity is not known.

The germline V gene encodes CDR1 SGHDN and CDR2 FVKESK. V was trimmed by 1 base and J by 2 bases, leaving 16 bases between them. The CDR3 is 17 residues long. The donors, all healthy, were Caucasians living in Russia, aged about 6 to 95. A second PCR of roughly 7 to 11 cycles used a sample-barcoded 5' primer and a J-beta primer mix. From the 5' RACE reads, TCRdb called clonotypes with MiXCR, one entry per CDR3 protein. The top ten hold about 20% of the sample, which has hundreds of thousands of distinct CDR3 sequences, approximately 21% seen once. Regarding the study as a whole: A strong correlation was seen between TCR beta diversity and naive T cell percentage.

The sequenced material came from blood. The gene calls are TRBV14 and TRBJ2-3; D might be TRBD2 (6 bases). The TCR originated in a man aged 70 or older in good health. The DNA for the CDR3 is TGTGCCAGCAGCCAAGGGTACGGGGACTTACACACAGATACGCAGTATTTT. This gives the protein CASSQGYGDLHTDTQYF.